These T cell receptor beta chains were read from a single sample in a study of identical twins. In TCRdb, the 5' RACE reads were re-called with MiXCR into one record per CDR3 protein. The data contain some 500,000 distinct CDR3 sequences, around a tenth of them singletons. A further study also used this sample, focusing on yellow fever vaccine responses in identical twins.

Sequenced sample: PBMCs. Receptors originate from a woman between 18 and 29 years old in good health. Both conserved end residues are part of each CDR3. The order of the fields is D gene, V gene, J gene, clone size, CDR3 protein, CDR3 DNA. The D gene is left open where the match is weak. Size is omitted from some rows. Given values are once, few, many or a class for expanded clones.

D gene: TRBD2
V gene: TRBV7-3
J gene: TRBJ2-1
clone size: NA
CDR3 protein: CASRLAGLGNEQFF
CDR3 DNA: TGTGCCAGCAGGTTAGCGGGGTTAGGCAATGAGCAGTTCTTC

D gene: TRBD1
V gene: TRBV18
J gene: TRBJ2-3
clone size: NA
CDR3 protein: CASSHGQGAPDTQYF
CDR3 DNA: TGTGCCAGCTCCCATGGACAGGGGGCCCCAGATACGCAGTATTTT

D gene: NA
V gene: TRBV12-3/TRBV12-4
J gene: TRBJ1-2
clone size: many
CDR3 protein: CASSDQGYYGYTF
CDR3 DNA: TGTGCCAGCAGTGACCAGGGGTACTATGGCTACACCTTC

D gene: NA
V gene: TRBV5-1
J gene: TRBJ2-3
clone size: NA
CDR3 protein: CASSSPQRADTQYF
CDR3 DNA: TGCGCCAGCAGCTCCCCTCAAAGGGCAGATACGCAGTATTTT

D gene: NA
V gene: TRBV5-1
J gene: TRBJ2-5
clone size: many
CDR3 protein: CAGLAIDQETQYF
CDR3 DNA: TGCGCCGGGCTTGCTATTGATCAAGAGACCCAGTACTTC

D gene: NA
V gene: TRBV7-9
J gene: TRBJ2-1
clone size: many
CDR3 protein: CASRPNSVDEQFF
CDR3 DNA: TGTGCCAGCAGGCCGAATTCCGTCGATGAGCAGTTCTTC

D gene: TRBD2
V gene: TRBV20-1
J gene: TRBJ2-7
clone size: many
CDR3 protein: CSAQTSGRSYEQYF
CDR3 DNA: TGCAGTGCTCAGACTAGCGGGAGATCCTACGAGCAGTACTTC

D gene: TRBD1
V gene: TRBV7-9
J gene: TRBJ1-1
clone size: few
CDR3 protein: CASSHWDSQNTEAFF
CDR3 DNA: TGTGCCAGCAGCCACTGGGACAGCCAGAACACTGAAGCTTTCTTT

D gene: NA
V gene: TRBV4-3
J gene: TRBJ2-3
clone size: NA
CDR3 protein: CASSQDSSESTDTQYF
CDR3 DNA: TGCGCCAGCAGCCAAGACTCTAGCGAAAGCACAGATACGCAGTATTTT

D gene: NA
V gene: TRBV30
J gene: TRBJ2-3
clone size: many
CDR3 protein: CAWSPGVPTDTQYF
CDR3 DNA: TGTGCCTGGAGTCCGGGGGTTCCCACGGATACGCAGTATTTT

D gene: TRBD1
V gene: TRBV4-3
J gene: TRBJ2-7
clone size: few
CDR3 protein: CASSQGTGVVYEQYF
CDR3 DNA: TGCGCCAGCAGCCAAGGGACAGGGGTGGTCTACGAGCAGTACTTC

D gene: TRBD2
V gene: TRBV3-1
J gene: TRBJ2-7
clone size: NA
CDR3 protein: CATSQDPIAGGSSYEQYF
CDR3 DNA: TGTGCCACCAGCCAAGATCCCATAGCGGGGGGATCCTCCTACGAGCAGTACTTC

D gene: NA
V gene: TRBV27
J gene: TRBJ2-3
clone size: NA
CDR3 protein: CASSSIYPPGGTDTQYF
CDR3 DNA: TGTGCCAGCAGTTCCATTTATCCTCCCGGGGGCACAGATACGCAGTATTTT

D gene: NA
V gene: TRBV29-1
J gene: TRBJ2-3
clone size: few
CDR3 protein: CSVVGATDTQYF
CDR3 DNA: TGCAGCGTTGTGGGGGCAACAGATACGCAGTATTTT

D gene: NA
V gene: TRBV5-1
J gene: TRBJ2-7
clone size: many
CDR3 protein: CASSLGGDVTYEQYF
CDR3 DNA: TGCGCCAGCAGCTTGGGTGGTGATGTAACCTACGAGCAGTACTTC

D gene: NA
V gene: TRBV18
J gene: TRBJ2-3
clone size: once
CDR3 protein: CASSPEDLTSTDTQYF
CDR3 DNA: TGTGCCAGCTCACCTGAGGACCTCACTAGCACAGATACGCAGTATTTT

D gene: NA
V gene: TRBV5-1
J gene: TRBJ2-1
clone size: many
CDR3 protein: CASSFRGPLYNEQFF
CDR3 DNA: TGCGCCAGCAGCTTTCGGGGGCCCCTCTACAATGAGCAGTTCTTC

D gene: TRBD1
V gene: TRBV6-2/TRBV6-3
J gene: TRBJ2-3
clone size: NA
CDR3 protein: CASSPRTGYPTDTQYF
CDR3 DNA: TGTGCCAGCAGCCCCCGGACAGGGTATCCCACAGATACGCAGTATTTT

D gene: NA
V gene: TRBV28
J gene: TRBJ1-2
clone size: few
CDR3 protein: CASSWDGGYTF
CDR3 DNA: TGTGCCAGCAGTTGGGACGGTGGCTACACCTTC

D gene: NA
V gene: TRBV6-2/TRBV6-3
J gene: TRBJ2-7
clone size: few
CDR3 protein: CASSWLSFYEQYF
CDR3 DNA: TGTGCCAGCAGTTGGCTGTCATTCTACGAGCAGTACTTC

D gene: TRBD2
V gene: TRBV11-2
J gene: TRBJ2-1
clone size: few
CDR3 protein: CASSLIPPIAGEAYNEQFF
CDR3 DNA: TGTGCCAGCAGCTTGATACCCCCTATAGCGGGAGAAGCCTACAATGAGCAGTTCTTC

D gene: NA
V gene: TRBV7-2
J gene: TRBJ1-2
clone size: NA
CDR3 protein: CASSPEGARDSYTF
CDR3 DNA: TGTGCCAGCAGCCCCGAAGGGGCTCGAGATAGCTACACCTTC

D gene: NA
V gene: TRBV15
J gene: TRBJ1-1
clone size: NA
CDR3 protein: CATSSNAESTEAFF
CDR3 DNA: TGTGCCACCAGCTCAAATGCGGAGTCCACTGAAGCTTTCTTT

D gene: NA
V gene: TRBV6-1
J gene: TRBJ2-4
clone size: NA
CDR3 protein: CASRAGGGLGKNIQYF
CDR3 DNA: TGTGCCAGCCGGGCAGGCGGGGGCCTAGGCAAAAACATTCAGTACTTC

D gene: TRBD2
V gene: TRBV5-1
J gene: TRBJ2-7
clone size: NA
CDR3 protein: CASSGEGLAGFREQYF
CDR3 DNA: TGCGCCAGCAGCGGGGAGGGACTAGCGGGGTTTCGCGAGCAGTACTTC

D gene: NA
V gene: TRBV20-1
J gene: TRBJ2-1
clone size: NA
CDR3 protein: CSGSSYNEQFF
CDR3 DNA: TGCAGCGGGAGCTCCTACAATGAGCAGTTCTTC

D gene: TRBD1
V gene: TRBV25-1
J gene: TRBJ1-5
clone size: NA
CDR3 protein: CASSEGKGAHNQPQHF
CDR3 DNA: TGTGCCAGCAGTGAGGGCAAGGGGGCCCACAATCAGCCCCAGCATTTT

D gene: NA
V gene: TRBV6-5
J gene: TRBJ2-2
clone size: many
CDR3 protein: CASSSAGTGRTGELFF
CDR3 DNA: TGTGCCAGCAGTTCCGCTGGGACTGGGAGAACCGGGGAGCTGTTTTTT

D gene: TRBD2
V gene: TRBV11-2
J gene: TRBJ2-2
clone size: NA
CDR3 protein: CASSRLAGVNTGELFF
CDR3 DNA: TGTGCCAGCAGCAGGCTGGCGGGAGTAAACACCGGGGAGCTGTTTTTT

D gene: NA
V gene: TRBV4-3
J gene: TRBJ2-7
clone size: many
CDR3 protein: CASSKGYEQYF
CDR3 DNA: TGCGCCAGCAGCAAAGGCTACGAGCAGTACTTC

D gene: TRBD2
V gene: TRBV12-3/TRBV12-4
J gene: TRBJ2-5
clone size: few
CDR3 protein: CASSQKGLAGGSAGSETQYF
CDR3 DNA: TGTGCCAGCAGTCAAAAGGGACTAGCGGGAGGGTCCGCCGGTTCAGAGACCCAGTACTTC

D gene: NA
V gene: TRBV27
J gene: TRBJ2-5
clone size: NA
CDR3 protein: CASSPTDGLREPIETQYF
CDR3 DNA: TGTGCCAGCAGCCCGACGGACGGTTTAAGGGAGCCCATCGAGACCCAGTACTTC

D gene: TRBD1
V gene: TRBV6-1
J gene: TRBJ1-4
clone size: many
CDR3 protein: CASSPWDRALELFF
CDR3 DNA: TGTGCCAGCAGCCCTTGGGACAGGGCCCTAGAACTGTTTTTT

D gene: TRBD1
V gene: TRBV28
J gene: TRBJ2-7
clone size: few
CDR3 protein: CASLEGTGGYEQYF
CDR3 DNA: TGTGCCAGCTTAGAAGGGACAGGGGGGTACGAGCAGTACTTC

D gene: NA
V gene: TRBV29-1
J gene: TRBJ2-5
clone size: few
CDR3 protein: CSAAAPRQQETQYF
CDR3 DNA: TGCAGCGCCGCTGCCCCCCGACAACAAGAGACCCAGTACTTC

D gene: TRBD2
V gene: TRBV3-1
J gene: TRBJ2-3
clone size: many
CDR3 protein: CASSQVGAGGSDTQYF
CDR3 DNA: TGTGCCAGCAGCCAAGTTGGCGCGGGGGGCTCAGATACGCAGTATTTT

D gene: TRBD2
V gene: TRBV7-2
J gene: TRBJ2-3
clone size: few
CDR3 protein: CASRISGSSTDTQYF
CDR3 DNA: TGTGCCAGCAGGATTAGCGGGAGTAGCACAGATACGCAGTATTTT

D gene: NA
V gene: TRBV6-2/TRBV6-3
J gene: TRBJ1-5
clone size: NA
CDR3 protein: CARPPLLEPQHF
CDR3 DNA: TGTGCCAGGCCCCCTTTGTTGGAGCCCCAGCATTTT

D gene: NA
V gene: TRBV5-1
J gene: TRBJ1-2
clone size: NA
CDR3 protein: CASSYDSPYGYTF
CDR3 DNA: TGCGCCAGCAGCTATGACAGCCCCTATGGCTACACCTTC

D gene: TRBD2
V gene: TRBV5-1
J gene: TRBJ2-3
clone size: NA
CDR3 protein: CASNAWDYTDTHYF
CDR3 DNA: TGCGCCAGCAATGCGTGGGACTACACAGATACGCACTATTTT

D gene: TRBD1
V gene: TRBV6-1
J gene: TRBJ2-1
clone size: many
CDR3 protein: CASTYRGAHSYNEQFF
CDR3 DNA: TGTGCCAGCACCTACAGGGGCGCCCACTCCTACAATGAGCAGTTCTTC

D gene: TRBD2
V gene: TRBV5-1
J gene: TRBJ2-2
clone size: many
CDR3 protein: CASSLEPGLAVTGELFF
CDR3 DNA: TGCGCCAGCAGCTTGGAACCGGGACTAGCGGTCACCGGGGAGCTGTTTTTT

D gene: NA
V gene: TRBV20-1
J gene: TRBJ2-5
clone size: many
CDR3 protein: CSARPTAETQYF
CDR3 DNA: TGCAGTGCTAGGCCCACCGCCGAGACCCAGTACTTC

D gene: TRBD2
V gene: TRBV10-3
J gene: TRBJ2-1
clone size: few
CDR3 protein: CAISEPTSGSSYNEQFF
CDR3 DNA: TGTGCCATCAGTGAGCCTACTAGCGGTAGCTCCTACAATGAGCAGTTCTTC

D gene: NA
V gene: TRBV12-3/TRBV12-4
J gene: TRBJ2-3
clone size: many
CDR3 protein: CASSSRHKTPTDTQYF
CDR3 DNA: TGTGCCAGCAGTTCGCGTCACAAAACCCCCACAGATACGCAGTATTTT

D gene: TRBD1
V gene: TRBV12-3/TRBV12-4
J gene: TRBJ2-6
clone size: NA
CDR3 protein: CASGLWGQGFLGANVLTF
CDR3 DNA: TGTGCCAGCGGTTTGTGGGGACAGGGATTTCTTGGGGCCAACGTCCTGACTTTC

D gene: NA
V gene: TRBV6-2/TRBV6-3
J gene: TRBJ2-7
clone size: many
CDR3 protein: CASCLGGSYEQYF
CDR3 DNA: TGTGCCAGCTGCCTTGGGGGTTCCTACGAGCAGTACTTC

D gene: NA
V gene: TRBV20-1
J gene: TRBJ2-5
clone size: few
CDR3 protein: CSARDRVWGLHETQYF
CDR3 DNA: TGCAGTGCTAGAGATAGGGTGTGGGGGCTTCACGAGACCCAGTACTTC